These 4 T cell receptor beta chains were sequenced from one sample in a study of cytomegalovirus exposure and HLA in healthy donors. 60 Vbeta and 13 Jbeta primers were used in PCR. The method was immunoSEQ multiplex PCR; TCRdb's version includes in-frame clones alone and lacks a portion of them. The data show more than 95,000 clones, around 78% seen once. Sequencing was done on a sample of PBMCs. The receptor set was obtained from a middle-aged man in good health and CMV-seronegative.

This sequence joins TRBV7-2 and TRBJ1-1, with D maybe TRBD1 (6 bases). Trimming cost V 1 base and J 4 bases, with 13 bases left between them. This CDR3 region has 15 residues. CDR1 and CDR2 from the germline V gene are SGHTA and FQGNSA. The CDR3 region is CASSLVSGGGTEAFF. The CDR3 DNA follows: TGTGCCAGCAGCTTAGTGTCGGGGGGCGGCACTGAAGCTTTCTTT.

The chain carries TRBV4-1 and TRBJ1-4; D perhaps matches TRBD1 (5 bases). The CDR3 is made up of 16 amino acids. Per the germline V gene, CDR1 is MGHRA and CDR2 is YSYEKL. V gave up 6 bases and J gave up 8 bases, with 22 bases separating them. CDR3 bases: TGCGCCAGCAGGAAGGGGCGAGACAGCTATGGAGAAAAACTGTTTTTT. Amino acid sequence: CASRKGRDSYGEKLFF.

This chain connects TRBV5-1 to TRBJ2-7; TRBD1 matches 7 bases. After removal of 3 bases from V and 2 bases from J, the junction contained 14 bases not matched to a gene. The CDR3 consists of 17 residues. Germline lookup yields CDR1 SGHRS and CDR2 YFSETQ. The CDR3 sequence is CASSSTSGTALAYEQYF. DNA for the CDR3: TGCGCCAGCAGCTCAACGTCCGGGACAGCCTTAGCCTACGAGCAGTACTTC.

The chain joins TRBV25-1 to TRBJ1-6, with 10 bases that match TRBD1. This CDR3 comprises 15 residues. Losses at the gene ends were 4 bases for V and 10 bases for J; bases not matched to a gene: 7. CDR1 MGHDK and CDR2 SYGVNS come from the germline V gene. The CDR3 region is CASSGRQGADSPLHF. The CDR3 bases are TGTGCCAGCAGTGGACGACAGGGGGCGGACTCACCCCTCCACTTT.